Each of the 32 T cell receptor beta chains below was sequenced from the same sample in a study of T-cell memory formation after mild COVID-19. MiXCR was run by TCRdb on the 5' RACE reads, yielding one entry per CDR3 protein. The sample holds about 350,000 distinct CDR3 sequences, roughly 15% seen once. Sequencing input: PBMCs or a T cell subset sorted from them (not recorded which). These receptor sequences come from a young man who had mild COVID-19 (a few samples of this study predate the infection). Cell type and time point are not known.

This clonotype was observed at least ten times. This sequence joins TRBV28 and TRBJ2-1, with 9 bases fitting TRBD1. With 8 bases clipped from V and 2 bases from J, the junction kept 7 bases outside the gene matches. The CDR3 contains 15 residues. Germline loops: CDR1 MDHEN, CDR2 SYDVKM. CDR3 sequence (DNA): TGTGCCAGCCGGCTCGGGGACAGGGCCTACAATGAGCAGTTCTTC. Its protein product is CASRLGDRAYNEQFF.

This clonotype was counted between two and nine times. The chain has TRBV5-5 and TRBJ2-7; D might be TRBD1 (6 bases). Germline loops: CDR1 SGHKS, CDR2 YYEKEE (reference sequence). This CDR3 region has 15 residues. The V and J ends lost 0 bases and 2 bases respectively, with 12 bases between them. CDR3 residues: CASSLAWGQAYEQYV. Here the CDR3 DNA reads TGTGCCAGCAGCTTGGCTTGGGGACAAGCCTACGAGCAGTACGTC.

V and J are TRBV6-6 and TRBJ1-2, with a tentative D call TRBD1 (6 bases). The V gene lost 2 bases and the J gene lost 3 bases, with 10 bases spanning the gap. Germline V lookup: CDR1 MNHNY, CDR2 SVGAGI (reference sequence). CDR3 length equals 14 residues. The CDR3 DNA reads TGTGCCAGCAGTTACGGGGCAGGGGACTATGGCTACACCTTC. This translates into CASSYGAGDYGYTF.

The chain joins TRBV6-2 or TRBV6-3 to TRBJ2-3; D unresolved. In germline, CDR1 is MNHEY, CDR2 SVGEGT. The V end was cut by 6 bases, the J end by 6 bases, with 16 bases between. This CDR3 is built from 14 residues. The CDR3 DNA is TGTGCCAGCAGGTTGGGCCGGATTCTCGATACGCAGTATTTT. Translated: CASRLGRILDTQYF.

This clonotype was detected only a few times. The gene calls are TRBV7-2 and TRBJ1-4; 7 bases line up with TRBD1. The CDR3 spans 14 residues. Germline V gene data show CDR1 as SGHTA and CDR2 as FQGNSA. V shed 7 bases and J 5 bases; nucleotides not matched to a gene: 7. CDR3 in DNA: TGTGCCAGCACCAGGGGACAGTTAAATGAAAAACTGTTTTTT. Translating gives CASTRGQLNEKLFF.

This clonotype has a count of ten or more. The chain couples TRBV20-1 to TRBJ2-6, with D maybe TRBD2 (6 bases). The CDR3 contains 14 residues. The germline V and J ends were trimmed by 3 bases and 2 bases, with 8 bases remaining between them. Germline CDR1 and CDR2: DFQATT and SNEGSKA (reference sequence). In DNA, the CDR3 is TGCAGTGCTAGCGGGGGAGCTGGGGCCAACGTCCTGACTTTC. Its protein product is CSASGGAGANVLTF.

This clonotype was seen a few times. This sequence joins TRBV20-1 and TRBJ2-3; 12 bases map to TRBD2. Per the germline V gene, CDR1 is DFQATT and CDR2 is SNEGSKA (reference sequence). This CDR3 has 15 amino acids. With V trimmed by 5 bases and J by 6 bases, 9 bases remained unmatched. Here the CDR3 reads CSAHHRLAGVDTQYF. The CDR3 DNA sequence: TGCAGTGCTCACCACCGACTAGCGGGGGTTGATACGCAGTATTTT.

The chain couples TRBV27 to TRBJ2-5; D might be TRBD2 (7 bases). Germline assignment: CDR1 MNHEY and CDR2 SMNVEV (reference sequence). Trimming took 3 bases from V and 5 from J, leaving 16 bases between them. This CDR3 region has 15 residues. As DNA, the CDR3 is TGTGCCAGCAGTTTGACGGGGGGCGCTCCGGAGACCCAGTACTTC. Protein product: CASSLTGGAPETQYF.

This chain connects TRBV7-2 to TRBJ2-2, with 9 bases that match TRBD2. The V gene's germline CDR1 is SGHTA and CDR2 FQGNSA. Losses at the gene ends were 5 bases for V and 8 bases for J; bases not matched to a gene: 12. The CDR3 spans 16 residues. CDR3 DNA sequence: TGTGCCAGCAGCCCCGGGACTAGCCTAACCTGGGGGGAGCTGTTTTTT. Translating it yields CASSPGTSLTWGELFF.

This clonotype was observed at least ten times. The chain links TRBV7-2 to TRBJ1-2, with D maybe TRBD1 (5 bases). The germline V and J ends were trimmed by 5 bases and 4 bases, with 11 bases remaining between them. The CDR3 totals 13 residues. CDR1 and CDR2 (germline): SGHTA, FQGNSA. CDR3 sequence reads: CASSTGTGYGYTF. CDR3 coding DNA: TGTGCCAGCAGCACCGGGACGGGCTATGGCTACACCTTC.

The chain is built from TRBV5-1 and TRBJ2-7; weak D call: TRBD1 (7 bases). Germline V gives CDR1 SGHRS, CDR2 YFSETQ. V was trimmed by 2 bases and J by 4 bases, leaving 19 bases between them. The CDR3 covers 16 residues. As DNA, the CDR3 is TGCGCCAGCAGCTTTGGGGGGTCGACAGGGCAGTACGAGCAGTACTTC. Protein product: CASSFGGSTGQYEQYF.

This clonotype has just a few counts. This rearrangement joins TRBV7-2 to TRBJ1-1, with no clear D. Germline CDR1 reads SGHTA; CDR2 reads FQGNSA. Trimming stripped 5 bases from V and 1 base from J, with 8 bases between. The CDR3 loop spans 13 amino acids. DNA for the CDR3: TGTGCCAGCAGCACCGACTCGAACACTGAAGCTTTCTTT. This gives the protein CASSTDSNTEAFF.

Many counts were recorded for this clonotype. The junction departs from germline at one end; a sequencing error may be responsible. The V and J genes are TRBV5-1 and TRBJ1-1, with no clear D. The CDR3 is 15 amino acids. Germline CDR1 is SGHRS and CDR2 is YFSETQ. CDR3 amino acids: CASSLDPAGLTKAFF. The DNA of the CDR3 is TGCGCCAGCAGCTTGGATCCCGCTGGCCTCACTAAAGCTTTCTTT.

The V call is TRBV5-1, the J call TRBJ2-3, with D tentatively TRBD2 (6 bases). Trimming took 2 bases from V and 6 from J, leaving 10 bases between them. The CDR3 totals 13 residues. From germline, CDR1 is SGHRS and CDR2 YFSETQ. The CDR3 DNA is TGCGCCAGCAGCTTAATAAGCGGGGATACGCAGTATTTT. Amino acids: CASSLISGDTQYF.

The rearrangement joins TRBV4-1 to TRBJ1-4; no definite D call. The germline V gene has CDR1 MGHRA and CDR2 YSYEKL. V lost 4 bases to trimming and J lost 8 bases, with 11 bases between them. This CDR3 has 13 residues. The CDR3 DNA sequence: TGCGCCAGCAGCCCTGGGATGACAGAAAAACTGTTTTTT. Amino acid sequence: CASSPGMTEKLFF.

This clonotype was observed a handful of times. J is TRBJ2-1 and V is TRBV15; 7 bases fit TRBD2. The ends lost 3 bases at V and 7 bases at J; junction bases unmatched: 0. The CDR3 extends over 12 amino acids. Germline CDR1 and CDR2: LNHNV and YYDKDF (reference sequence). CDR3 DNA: TGTGCCACCAGCAGGCGGGAGAATGAGCAGTTCTTC. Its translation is CATSRRENEQFF.

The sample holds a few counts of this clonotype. In DNA form, the CDR3 reads TGTGCCAGCACCACTCGGGGGGCCTGGCAGCCCCAGCATTTT. Translating gives CASTTRGAWQPQHF. This chain uses TRBV28 with TRBJ1-5, with D maybe TRBD1 (6 bases). V shed 7 bases and J shed 7 bases, with 17 bases lying between them. Germline V gene sequence: CDR1 MDHEN, CDR2 SYDVKM. The CDR3 is 14 residues long.

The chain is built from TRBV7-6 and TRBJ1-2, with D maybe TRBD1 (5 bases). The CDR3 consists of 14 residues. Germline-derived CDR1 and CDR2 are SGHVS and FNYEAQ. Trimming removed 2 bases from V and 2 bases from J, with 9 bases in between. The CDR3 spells CASSLWGKNYGYTF. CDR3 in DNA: TGTGCCAGCAGCTTATGGGGCAAGAACTATGGCTACACCTTC.

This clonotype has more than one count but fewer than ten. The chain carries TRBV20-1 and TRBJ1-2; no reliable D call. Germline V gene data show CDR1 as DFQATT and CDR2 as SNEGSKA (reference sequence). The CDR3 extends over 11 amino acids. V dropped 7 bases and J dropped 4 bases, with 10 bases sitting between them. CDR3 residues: CSVPQVYGYTF. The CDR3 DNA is TGCAGTGTTCCGCAGGTCTATGGCTACACCTTC.

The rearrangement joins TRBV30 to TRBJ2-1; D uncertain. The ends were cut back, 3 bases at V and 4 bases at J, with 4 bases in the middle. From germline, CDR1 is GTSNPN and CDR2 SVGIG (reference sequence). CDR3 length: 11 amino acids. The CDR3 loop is CAWSQYNEQFF. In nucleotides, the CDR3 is TGTGCCTGGAGCCAATACAATGAGCAGTTCTTC.

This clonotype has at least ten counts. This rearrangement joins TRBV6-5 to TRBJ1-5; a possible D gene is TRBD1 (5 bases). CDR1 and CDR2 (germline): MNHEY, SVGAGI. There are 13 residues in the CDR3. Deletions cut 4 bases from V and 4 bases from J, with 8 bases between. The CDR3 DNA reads TGTGCCAGCAGTTGGGGGGGAAATCAGCCCCAGCATTTT. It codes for CASSWGGNQPQHF.

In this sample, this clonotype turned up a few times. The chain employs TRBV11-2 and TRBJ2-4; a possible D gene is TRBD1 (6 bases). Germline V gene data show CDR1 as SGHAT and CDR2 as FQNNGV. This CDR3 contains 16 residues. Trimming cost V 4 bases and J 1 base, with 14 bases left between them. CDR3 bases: TGTGCCAGCAGCTCCCCAACAGGGAAGGCCAAAAACATTCAGTACTTC. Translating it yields CASSSPTGKAKNIQYF.

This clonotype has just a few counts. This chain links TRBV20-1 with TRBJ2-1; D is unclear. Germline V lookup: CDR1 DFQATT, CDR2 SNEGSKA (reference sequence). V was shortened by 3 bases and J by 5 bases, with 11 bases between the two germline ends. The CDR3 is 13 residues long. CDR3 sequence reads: CSARVPTDNEQFF. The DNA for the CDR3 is TGCAGTGCTAGGGTCCCTACGGACAATGAGCAGTTCTTC.

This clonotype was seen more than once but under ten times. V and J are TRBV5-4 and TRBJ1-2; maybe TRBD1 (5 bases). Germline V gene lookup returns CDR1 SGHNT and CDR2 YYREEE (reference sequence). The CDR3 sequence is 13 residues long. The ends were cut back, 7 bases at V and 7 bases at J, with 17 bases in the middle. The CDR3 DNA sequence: TGTGCCAGCGCGAGCGGGGGTTGGGGTGGCTACACCTTC. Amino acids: CASASGGWGGYTF.

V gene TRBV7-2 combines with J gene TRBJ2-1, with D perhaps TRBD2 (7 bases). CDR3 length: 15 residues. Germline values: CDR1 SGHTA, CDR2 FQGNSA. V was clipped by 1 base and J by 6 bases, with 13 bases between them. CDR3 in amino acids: CASSLEGGPINEQFF. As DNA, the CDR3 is TGTGCCAGCAGCTTAGAGGGGGGGCCTATCAATGAGCAGTTCTTC.

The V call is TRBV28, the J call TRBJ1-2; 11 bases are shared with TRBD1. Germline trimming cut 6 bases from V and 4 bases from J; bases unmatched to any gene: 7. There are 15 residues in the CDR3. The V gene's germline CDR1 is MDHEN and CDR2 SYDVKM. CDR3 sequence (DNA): TGTGCCAGCAGAACCGGGACAGGGGGAGCCTATGGCTACACCTTC. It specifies CASRTGTGGAYGYTF.

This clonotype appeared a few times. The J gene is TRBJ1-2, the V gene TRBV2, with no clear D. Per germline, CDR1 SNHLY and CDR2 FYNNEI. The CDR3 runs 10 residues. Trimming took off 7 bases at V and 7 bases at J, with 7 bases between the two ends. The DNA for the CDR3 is TGTGCCAGCACAGACCCTGGCTACACCTTC. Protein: CASTDPGYTF.

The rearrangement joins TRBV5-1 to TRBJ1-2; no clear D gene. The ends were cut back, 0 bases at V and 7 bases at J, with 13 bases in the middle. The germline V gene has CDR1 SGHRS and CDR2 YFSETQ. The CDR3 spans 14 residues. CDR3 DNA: TGCGCCAGCAGCTTGGCCAGCCCTCGGGGTGGCTACACCTTC. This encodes CASSLASPRGGYTF.

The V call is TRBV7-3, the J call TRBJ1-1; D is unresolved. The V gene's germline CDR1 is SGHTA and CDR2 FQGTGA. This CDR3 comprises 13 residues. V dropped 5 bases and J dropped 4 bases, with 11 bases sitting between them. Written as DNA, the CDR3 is TGTGCCAGCAGCACTCTCGGGAGCACTGAAGCTTTCTTT. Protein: CASSTLGSTEAFF.

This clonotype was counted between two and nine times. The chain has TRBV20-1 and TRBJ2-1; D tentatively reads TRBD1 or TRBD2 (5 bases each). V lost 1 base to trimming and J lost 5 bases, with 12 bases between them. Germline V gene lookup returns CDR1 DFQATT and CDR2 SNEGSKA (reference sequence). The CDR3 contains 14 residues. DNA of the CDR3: TGCAGTGCTAGAGCGGGGACGAGGGACAATGAGCAGTTCTTC. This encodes CSARAGTRDNEQFF.

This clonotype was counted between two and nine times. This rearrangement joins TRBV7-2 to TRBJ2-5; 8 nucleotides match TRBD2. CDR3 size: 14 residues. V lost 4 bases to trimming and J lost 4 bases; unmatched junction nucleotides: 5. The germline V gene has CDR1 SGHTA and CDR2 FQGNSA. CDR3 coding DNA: TGTGCCAGCAGCTCCGGGGGGGGCCTAGAGACCCAGTACTTC. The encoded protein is CASSSGGGLETQYF.

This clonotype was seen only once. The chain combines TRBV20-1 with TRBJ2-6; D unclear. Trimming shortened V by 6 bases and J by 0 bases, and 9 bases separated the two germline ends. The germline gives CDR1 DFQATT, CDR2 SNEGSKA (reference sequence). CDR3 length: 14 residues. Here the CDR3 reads CSARRNSGANVLTF. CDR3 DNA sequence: TGCAGTGCACGGCGAAACTCTGGGGCCAACGTCCTGACTTTC.